This TCR beta chain originates from a study of vaccination effects on CD4 cells after COVID-19. V lost 4 bases to trimming and J lost 4 bases, with 13 bases between them. Germline V CDR1 and CDR2: MNHEY, SVGAGI. This CDR3 is 14 amino acids long. Of note for this clone: Its antigen is undetermined.

Study-wide points: Whether induced by infection or by vaccine, clones showed marked clonal contraction late after vaccination.

Assay used: immunoSEQ multiplex PCR; TCRdb lists only in-frame clones, some missing. The table has 50,000 or so clones, more than 75% seen once. Sequencing in the ViraFEST assay came after antigen-specific CD4+ T cells had been expanded with viral peptide pools, which were used to stimulate PBMC. Culture lasted about 10 days before CD4+ T cell isolation. Vaccinated recipients, who were negative for nucleocapsid antibodies, had no history of SARS-CoV-2 infection. The sequence was obtained from a human donor who received a COVID-19 vaccine. The material was CD4+ T cells from PBMCs cultured with HCoV-OC43 spike peptides, obtained before COVID-19 vaccination. Regarding subset: HCoV-OC43 spike overlapping peptide pool stimulation. The chain has TRBV6-5 and TRBJ1-2, with D perhaps matching TRBD1 (5 bases). This CDR3 is CASSLGQGSYGYTF. In DNA, the CDR3 is TGTGCCAGCAGTTTAGGGCAGGGCTCCTATGGCTACACCTTC.